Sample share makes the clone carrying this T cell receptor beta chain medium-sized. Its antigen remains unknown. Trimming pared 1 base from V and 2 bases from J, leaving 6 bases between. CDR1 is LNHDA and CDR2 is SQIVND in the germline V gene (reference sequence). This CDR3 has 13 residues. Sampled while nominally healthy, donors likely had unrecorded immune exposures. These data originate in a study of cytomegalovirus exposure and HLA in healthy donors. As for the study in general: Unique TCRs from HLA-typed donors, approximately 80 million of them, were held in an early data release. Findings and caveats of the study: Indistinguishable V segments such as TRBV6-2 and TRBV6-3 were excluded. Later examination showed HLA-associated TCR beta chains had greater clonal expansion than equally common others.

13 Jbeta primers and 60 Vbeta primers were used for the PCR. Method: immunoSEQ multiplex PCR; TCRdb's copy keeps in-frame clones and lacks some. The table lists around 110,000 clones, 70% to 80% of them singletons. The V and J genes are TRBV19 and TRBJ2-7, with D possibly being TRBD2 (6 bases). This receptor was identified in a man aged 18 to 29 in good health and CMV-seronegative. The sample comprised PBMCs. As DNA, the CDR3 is TGTGCCAGTAGTATAGGGACTACCTACGAGCAGTACTTC. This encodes CASSIGTTYEQYF. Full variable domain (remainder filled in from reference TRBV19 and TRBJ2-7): DGGITQSPKYLFRKEGQNVTLSCEQNLNHDAMYWYRQDPGQGLRLIYYSQIVNDFQKGDIAEGYSVSREKKESFPLTVTSAQKNPTAFYLCASSIGTTYEQYFGPGTRLTVT.